The 15 T cell receptor beta chains below come from one sample, sequenced in a study of cytomegalovirus exposure and HLA in healthy donors. The method was immunoSEQ multiplex PCR; TCRdb's version includes in-frame clones alone and lacks a portion of them. This table holds tens of thousands of clones, 84% found once. Material: PBMCs. The receptors were gathered from a young woman in good health and CMV-seropositive.

This chain links TRBV19 with TRBJ2-7, with a weak D call TRBD1 (6 bases). Germline loops: CDR1 LNHDA, CDR2 SQIVND (reference sequence). V lost 5 bases and J 1 base, leaving 21 bases between the germline ends. There are 17 residues in the CDR3. The CDR3 reads CASSPSPRQVTSYEQYF. The CDR3, as DNA: TGTGCCAGTAGTCCTAGCCCCCGACAGGTCACGTCCTACGAGCAGTACTTC.

The rearrangement joins TRBV9 to TRBJ2-2, with 7 bases lining up with TRBD1. The germline V gene has CDR1 SGDLS and CDR2 YYNGEE. V lost 2 bases, J lost 0 bases, and 7 bases stayed unmatched. This CDR3 has 17 residues. DNA for the CDR3: TGTGCCAGCAGCGTGAGACAGGGAGTAGCGAACACCGGGGAGCTGTTTTTT. Protein sequence: CASSVRQGVANTGELFF.

The chain joins TRBV5-1 to TRBJ2-7, with 10 bases aligning to TRBD1. CDR1 and CDR2 (germline): SGHRS, YFSETQ. Trimming took 4 bases from V and 1 from J; bases not matched to a gene: 2. This CDR3 region has 14 residues. CDR3 residues: CASSMGQGSYEQYF. The CDR3 DNA sequence: TGCGCCAGCAGCATGGGACAGGGGTCCTACGAGCAGTACTTC.

The chain carries TRBV7-6 and TRBJ2-3, with 10 positions matching TRBD1. Trimming at V came to 3 bases and at J to 8 bases, leaving 11 bases not matched to a gene. The CDR3 sequence is 16 residues long. CDR1 is SGHVS and CDR2 is FNYEAQ in the germline V gene. Here the CDR3 reads CASSFPRGQGKGTQYF. Written as DNA, the CDR3 is TGTGCCAGCAGCTTCCCTCGGGGACAGGGGAAGGGTACGCAGTATTTT.

The chain has TRBV5-1 and TRBJ1-3; D is perhaps TRBD1 (6 bases). The CDR3 runs 15 residues. Looked up from germline, CDR1 is SGHRS and CDR2 is YFSETQ. V shed 3 bases and J shed 0 bases, with 10 bases lying between them. CDR3 in amino acids: CASSSQGVSGNTIYF. For the CDR3, the DNA is TGCGCCAGCAGCTCACAGGGTGTCTCTGGAAACACCATATATTTT.

The chain has TRBV6-1 and TRBJ2-3; 10 nucleotides align to TRBD1. V shed 1 base and J 2 bases; nucleotides not matched to a gene: 6. Germline loops: CDR1 MNHNS, CDR2 SASEGT. This CDR3 comprises 17 residues. CDR3 sequence reads: CASSEGTGGGPTDTQYF. CDR3 nucleotide sequence: TGTGCCAGCAGTGAAGGGACAGGGGGGGGACCCACAGATACGCAGTATTTT.

CDR3 in DNA: TGTGCCAGCAGTTTAGGGCCAGCGGGGGGTTTCTACAATGAGCAGTTCTTC. Its protein product is CASSLGPAGGFYNEQFF. V is TRBV27 and J is TRBJ2-1; 9 nucleotides line up with TRBD2. V gave up 2 bases and J gave up 3 bases; unmatched junction bases: 8. The CDR3 runs 17 residues. Germline V gives CDR1 MNHEY, CDR2 SMNVEV (reference sequence).

This rearrangement joins TRBV4-3 to TRBJ1-6; possible D gene TRBD1, 5 bases. The CDR3 is made up of 18 amino acids. V lost 0 bases, J lost 9 bases, and 21 bases lay in between. Germline CDR1 reads LGHNA; CDR2 reads YSLEER. The CDR3 region has the DNA TGCGCCAGCAGCCAAGATCTTGCGGTCGGGCAGGGAGGTTCACCCCTCCACTTT. This encodes CASSQDLAVGQGGSPLHF.

This chain connects TRBV18 to TRBJ1-2, with TRBD1 matching 8 bases. Germline CDR1 and CDR2: KGHSH and LQKENI. V shed 2 bases and J 7 bases; nucleotides not matched to a gene: 12. The CDR3 is made up of 16 amino acids. The CDR3 loop is CASSPAGDRNGFGYTF. Written as DNA, the CDR3 is TGTGCCAGCTCACCAGCGGGGGACAGGAACGGGTTTGGCTACACCTTC.

This clone has a single count. J is TRBJ1-5 and V is TRBV28; D perhaps matches TRBD1 (6 bases). The CDR3 has 17 residues. V was trimmed by 7 bases and J by 3 bases, leaving 22 bases between them. CDR1 MDHEN and CDR2 SYDVKM come from the germline V gene. CDR3 in DNA: TGTGCCAGCACCCTTTCCGAGGGGGTCCTCTTCAATCAGCCCCAGCATTTT. Translating it yields CASTLSEGVLFNQPQHF. The full variable domain, its missing parts supplied by reference TRBV28 and TRBJ1-5, is DVKVTQSSRYLVKRTGEKVFLECVQDMDHENMFWYRQDPGLGLRLIYFSYDVKMKEKGDIPEGYSVSREKKERFSLILESASTNQTSMYLCASTLSEGVLFNQPQHFGDGTRLSIL.

This clone appeared once. The chain recombines TRBV5-6 with TRBJ2-5; maybe TRBD2 (6 bases). The CDR3 extends over 15 amino acids. Trimming stripped 4 bases from V and 0 bases from J, with 13 bases between. Germline CDR1 reads SGHDT; CDR2 reads YYEEEE. The CDR3 nucleotides read TGTGCCAGCAGCGTACTAGCCCCACACCAAGAGACCCAGTACTTC. Protein: CASSVLAPHQETQYF.

This clone was seen just once. J is TRBJ1-1 and V is TRBV5-1, with D unresolved. Germline-derived CDR1 and CDR2 are SGHRS and YFSETQ. This CDR3 region has 14 residues. Trimming stripped 1 base from V and 5 bases from J, with 12 bases between. The CDR3 bases are TGCGCCAGCAGCTTGTCGGGTGCTCGTACTGAAGCTTTCTTT. Residues: CASSLSGARTEAFF.

The chain carries TRBV2 and TRBJ2-5; D is perhaps TRBD2 (5 bases). Per the germline V gene, CDR1 is SNHLY and CDR2 is FYNNEI. With 4 bases removed from V and 2 bases from J, the gap between germline ends came to 14 bases. CDR3 size: 15 residues. The CDR3 nucleotides are TGTGCCAGCAGTGCCCCCCGGGAACTACAAGAGACCCAGTACTTC. It specifies CASSAPRELQETQYF.

The CDR3 protein is CASLGTGLTQYF. CDR3 in DNA: TGTGCCAGTCTGGGGACAGGGCTGACCCAGTACTTC. This rearrangement joins TRBV28 to TRBJ2-5, with TRBD1 matching 9 bases. Losses at the gene ends were 9 bases for V and 7 bases for J; bases not matched to a gene: 6. CDR1 MDHEN and CDR2 SYDVKM come from the germline V gene. CDR3 length: 12 amino acids.

The CDR3 nucleotides are TGTGCCAGCAGTGAATCTAGCGGGGCAGATACGCAGTATTTT. Amino acids: CASSESSGADTQYF. The chain couples TRBV25-1 to TRBJ2-3, with 9 bases lining up with TRBD2. J lost 4 bases, V lost 1 base, and 0 bases had no gene match. This CDR3 contains 14 residues. The germline gives CDR1 MGHDK, CDR2 SYGVNS.